The 3 T cell receptor beta chains given below trace back to one sample, sequenced in a study of T cell clones after liver transplantation. TCRdb keeps only in-frame clones here, not all; method: immunoSEQ multiplex PCR. Here the sample spans around 26,000 clones, 69% being singletons. This material consisted of CD4+ T cells from blood, taken before liver transplant. The receptors derive from a human donor who received a liver transplant.

This clone is medium-sized by share. The chain has TRBV14 and TRBJ1-1; tentatively, D is TRBD1 (6 bases). The CDR3 consists of 15 residues. V shed 1 base and J shed 4 bases, with 13 bases lying between them. Germline loops: CDR1 SGHDN, CDR2 FVKESK. For the CDR3, the DNA is TGTGCCAGCAGCCAAGTCGCGGGGGCGGGCACTGAAGCTTTCTTT. This codes for CASSQVAGAGTEAFF.

This clone counts as medium-sized (0.01 to 0.1%). This sequence joins TRBV5-6 and TRBJ2-6; D uncertain. V gave up 4 bases and J gave up 4 bases, with 9 bases separating them. From germline, CDR1 is SGHDT and CDR2 YYEEEE. The CDR3 covers 14 residues. The CDR3 DNA reads TGTGCCAGCAGCCGGGTTTCAGGGGCCAACGTCCTGACTTTC. This gives the protein CASSRVSGANVLTF.

This chain joins TRBV6-5 and TRBJ2-7; the D is unclear. CDR1 is MNHEY, CDR2 SVGAGI, per germline. V gave up 5 bases and J gave up 2 bases, with 4 bases separating them. The CDR3 totals 11 residues. The CDR3 loop reads CASSETYEQYF. CDR3 DNA sequence: TGTGCCAGCAGTGAGACCTACGAGCAGTACTTC.